The 13 T cell receptor beta chains below all came from one sample that was sequenced in a study of blood T cell repertoires in COVID-19. The data were produced by immunoSEQ multiplex PCR, yet TCRdb's version contains in-frame clones alone and is incomplete. The data show under 200,000 clones, more than 75% seen once. Material: peripheral blood. The receptors originated from a man younger than 35 with acute or convalescent COVID-19.

The gene calls are TRBV29-1 and TRBJ1-1; D perhaps matches TRBD1 (5 bases). Trimming took off 8 bases at V and 6 bases at J, with 13 bases between the two ends. Per germline, CDR1 SQVTM and CDR2 ANQGSEA. This CDR3 comprises 11 residues. The CDR3 is CSTNRLPEAFF. Written as DNA, the CDR3 is TGCAGCACCAACAGGCTCCCTGAAGCTTTCTTT.

Concerning this clone itself: No conserved phenylalanine or tryptophan ends this CDR3, so it is likely a read error. The DNA is omitted, as the CDR3 cannot be located on it reliably, and the CDR3 follows TCRdb's listing. The chain uses TRBV6-1 and TRBJ1-1. Per the germline V gene, CDR1 is MNHNS and CDR2 is SASEGT. The CDR3 numbers 18 amino acids, ends counted. The CDR3 spells CASSDPGRAGYLKLGNFR.

The chain is built from TRBV6-6 and TRBJ1-1; maybe TRBD1 (5 bases). Germline V gene data show CDR1 as MNHNY and CDR2 as SVGAGI (reference sequence). Trimming cost V 5 bases and J 1 base, with 17 bases left between them. The CDR3 has 16 residues. The CDR3 is CASSRNAGGWNTEAFF. The CDR3 nucleotides read TGTGCCAGCAGTCGAAACGCCGGGGGTTGGAACACTGAAGCTTTCTTT.

This chain connects TRBV7-2 to TRBJ1-1; no definite D call. The CDR3 has 11 amino acids. In germline, CDR1 is SGHTA, CDR2 FQGNSA. V was shortened by 3 bases and J by 6 bases, with 5 bases between the two germline ends. The CDR3 region is CASSFHAEAFF. The CDR3 DNA reads as TGTGCCAGCAGCTTCCATGCTGAAGCTTTCTTT.

The chain is built from TRBV5-4 and TRBJ2-7; 7 bases agree with TRBD1. V was pared by 0 bases and J by 1 base, with 10 bases of the junction left unmatched. This CDR3 spans 17 amino acids. CDR1 SGHNT and CDR2 YYREEE come from the germline V gene (reference sequence). The CDR3: CASSLDSTGAKSYEQYF. In DNA, the CDR3 is TGTGCCAGCAGCTTGGATTCCACAGGGGCTAAGTCCTACGAGCAGTACTTC.

The chain combines TRBV29-1 with TRBJ2-2; tentatively, D is TRBD2 (5 bases). Trimming took off 8 bases at V and 4 bases at J, with 14 bases between the two ends. There are 13 residues in the CDR3. Germline V lookup: CDR1 SQVTM, CDR2 ANQGSEA. The CDR3 nucleotides read TGCAGCCATAGTTCCGGACTCACCGGGGAGCTGTTTTTT. Protein sequence: CSHSSGLTGELFF.

The V and J genes are TRBV19 and TRBJ1-5, with 9 bases aligning to TRBD1. Germline lookup yields CDR1 LNHDA and CDR2 SQIVND (reference sequence). V gave up 5 bases and J gave up 1 base; unmatched junction bases: 3. This CDR3 region has 15 residues. The CDR3 here is CASSPDRGSNQPQHF. CDR3 DNA sequence: TGTGCCAGTAGTCCTGACAGGGGGAGCAATCAGCCCCAGCATTTT. Filled out from reference TRBV19 and TRBJ1-5, the complete variable domain reads DGGITQSPKYLFRKEGQNVTLSCEQNLNHDAMYWYRQDPGQGLRLIYYSQIVNDFQKGDIAEGYSVSREKKESFPLTVTSAQKNPTAFYLCASSPDRGSNQPQHFGDGTRLSIL.

The J gene is TRBJ1-4, the V gene TRBV7-2; a weak D match, TRBD1 (5 bases). V shed 1 base and J shed 10 bases, with 25 bases lying between them. The CDR3 is 18 amino acids. The V gene's germline CDR1 is SGHTA and CDR2 FQGNSA. CDR3 sequence reads: CASSLEVPGTWGVGKLFF. The CDR3 region has the DNA TGTGCCAGCAGCTTAGAGGTCCCCGGGACGTGGGGGGTAGGAAAACTGTTTTTT.

The chain employs TRBV27 and TRBJ1-5; 8 positions match TRBD1. This CDR3 is 19 amino acids long. V lost 2 bases and J lost 2; bases outside the gene matches: 14. The germline CDR1 and CDR2 sequences are MNHEY and SMNVEV (reference sequence). As DNA, the CDR3 is TGTGCCAGCAGTTTAAGTTCCCCCACAGGGGGAACGGGCAATCAGCCCCAGCATTTT. Protein: CASSLSSPTGGTGNQPQHF.

The chain uses TRBV7-9 and TRBJ2-5; D might be TRBD1 (5 bases). Trimming stripped 4 bases from V and 4 bases from J, with 19 bases between. CDR3 size: 16 residues. The germline gives CDR1 SEHNR, CDR2 FQNEAQ (reference sequence). CDR3 in amino acids: CASSSPEVSQGETQYF. CDR3 bases: TGTGCCAGCAGCTCCCCCGAAGTAAGCCAGGGAGAGACCCAGTACTTC.

V usage is TRBV6-2 or TRBV6-3 and J usage is TRBJ2-1, with 7 bases aligning to TRBD2. V trimming: 2 bases; J trimming: 7 bases; junction bases outside the gene matches: 2. The CDR3 consists of 13 residues. The V gene's germline CDR1 is MNHEY and CDR2 SVGEGT. The CDR3 nucleotides read TGTGCCAGCAGTTACGGACTAGATAATGAGCAGTTCTTC. Amino acids: CASSYGLDNEQFF.

This chain links TRBV18 with TRBJ2-1; weak D call: TRBD1 (5 bases). Trimming removed 5 bases from V and 0 bases from J, with 11 bases in between. The CDR3 consists of 15 residues. Germline loops: CDR1 KGHSH, CDR2 LQKENI. CDR3 DNA: TGTGCCAGCTCAGAACAGGAAAGCTCCTACAATGAGCAGTTCTTC. Translated: CASSEQESSYNEQFF.

On this clone itself: Distinct nucleotide sequences in the sample also encode this CDR3. The chain recombines TRBV7-2 with TRBJ1-1; 8 bases are a match to TRBD1. Looked up from germline, CDR1 is SGHTA and CDR2 is FQGNSA. J gave up 5 bases and V 4 bases, and 6 bases lay outside the gene matches. The CDR3 loop spans 14 amino acids. The CDR3 reads CASSSRQGSTEAFF. CDR3 DNA: TGTGCCAGCAGCTCGCGACAGGGGAGTACTGAAGCTTTCTTT. The complete variable domain, with remaining parts taken from reference TRBV7-2 and TRBJ1-1, reads GAGVSQSPSNKVTEKGKDVELRCDPISGHTALYWYRQSLGQGLEFLIYFQGNSAPDKSGLPSDRFSAERTGGSVSTLTIQRTQQEDSAVYLCASSSRQGSTEAFFGQGTRLTVV.